This T cell receptor beta chain comes out of a study of T cells in localized non-small cell lung cancer. This CDR3 spans 14 amino acids. Germline-derived CDR1 and CDR2 are SGHNT and YENEEA. V gave up 5 bases and J gave up 6 bases, with 14 bases separating them. In its sample, this clone was seen a few times. What it recognizes is unknown. Points from the study as a whole: When the top 100 tumor clones were examined, a median about 60 of them also appeared in the adjacent lung, which was paired and uninvolved. Heterogeneity within the tumor remains possible, as just one region underwent sequencing. Among blood samples, higher T cell density accompanied longer overall survival. T cell clonality was highest in uninvolved adjacent lung, above tumor.

TCRdb's table, derived via immunoSEQ multiplex PCR, lists solely in-frame clones and lacks some. The sample contains around 2,000 clones, 20% to 25% of which appear only once. The sequence was collected from a woman aged 35 to 70 with stage I lung adenocarcinoma. The chain links TRBV11-3 to TRBJ1-5; possibly TRBD1 for D (5 bases). The material was lung tumor tissue, obtained before any cancer treatment. The chain's CDR3 is CASSAGTGGQPQHF. CDR3 coding DNA: TGTGCCAGCAGCGCCGGGACCGGAGGTCAGCCCCAGCATTTT.